The 22 T cell receptor beta chains in this list originate from one sample, sequenced in a study of beta chain features in type 1 diabetes. The study, taken as a whole, reports: Patients with Type 1 diabetes showed moderately but significantly shorter TCRB CDR3s in all four CD4+ subsets.

For these TCRs, the target antigens are not known. Investigators reverse transcribed all isolated RNA, so they sequenced expressed TCRB transcripts. This table comes from immunoSEQ multiplex PCR, and its TCRdb copy is limited to in-frame clones, with some not included. The sample gives over 650,000 clones, roughly an eighth of which show up once; just under 0.04% is in the top ten. The material sequenced was naive CD4+ T cells from blood. These receptors came from a man younger than 35 with type 1 diabetes.

This clone was picked up a small number of times. The gene calls are TRBV30 and TRBJ2-5; 8 bases are a match to TRBD2. Per the germline V gene, CDR1 is GTSNPN and CDR2 is SVGIG (reference sequence). This CDR3 is built from 13 residues. V shed 3 bases, J shed 5 bases, and the junction held 5 bases outside the gene matches. DNA for the CDR3: TGTGCCTGGAGGGGGTCGGGAGGGGAGACCCAGTACTTC. Translation: CAWRGSGGETQYF.

The CDR3 nucleotides read TGTGCCAGCAGCCTAGGGACAGGGGGTTCACCCCTCCACTTT. As protein: CASSLGTGGSPLHF. This chain connects TRBV7-9 to TRBJ1-6; 11 positions agree with TRBD1. Germline assignment: CDR1 SEHNR and CDR2 FQNEAQ (reference sequence). The length of the CDR3 is 14 residues. The ends lost 5 bases at V and 9 bases at J; junction bases unmatched: 3. Combining the CDR3 with reference TRBV7-9 and TRBJ1-6 gives the whole variable domain DTGVSQNPRHKITKRGQNVTFRCDPISEHNRLYWYRQTLGQGPEFLTYFQNEAQLEKSRLLSDRFSAERPKGSFSTLEIQRTEQGDSAMYLCASSLGTGGSPLHFGNGTRLTVT.

This clone was seen only a few times. V usage is TRBV30 and J usage is TRBJ2-3, with D perhaps matching TRBD1 (5 bases). CDR1 is GTSNPN and CDR2 is SVGIG in the germline V gene (reference sequence). This CDR3 has 14 residues. Trimming cost V 8 bases and J 0 bases, with 15 bases left between them. The DNA of the CDR3 is TGTGCCGGACAAAAGAGTTCTAGCACAGATACGCAGTATTTT. Protein product: CAGQKSSSTDTQYF.

This clone occurred a few times. The gene calls are TRBV30 and TRBJ2-1; 7 bases are a match to TRBD1. V shed 1 base, J shed 12 bases, and the junction held 3 bases outside the gene matches. The germline V gene has CDR1 GTSNPN and CDR2 SVGIG (reference sequence). CDR3 length equals 11 residues. The CDR3 nucleotides read TGTGCCTGGAGTGCCCGGACAGGGCAGTTCTTC. Translating it yields CAWSARTGQFF.

The rearrangement joins TRBV30 to TRBJ1-1, with D possibly TRBD1 on 5 matching bases. The CDR3 is 15 amino acids. Per the germline V gene, CDR1 is GTSNPN and CDR2 is SVGIG (reference sequence). Between the trimmed V and J ends, which lost 3 bases and 0 bases, there was a span of 14 bases. This CDR3 reads CAWSIGGTMNTEAFF. CDR3 DNA sequence: TGTGCCTGGAGCATCGGGGGGACGATGAACACTGAAGCTTTCTTT.

The chain recombines TRBV19 with TRBJ1-3; D unclear. Germline values: CDR1 LNHDA, CDR2 SQIVND (reference sequence). CDR3 size: 14 residues. V gave up 7 bases and J gave up 5 bases, with 15 bases separating them. This CDR3 is CASTPPDRRNTIYF. CDR3 sequence (DNA): TGTGCCAGTACCCCCCCGGACCGAAGAAACACCATATATTTT. Looking up the rest from reference TRBV19 and TRBJ1-3 gives the full variable domain: DGGITQSPKYLFRKEGQNVTLSCEQNLNHDAMYWYRQDPGQGLRLIYYSQIVNDFQKGDIAEGYSVSREKKESFPLTVTSAQKNPTAFYLCASTPPDRRNTIYFGEGSWLTVV.

This chain connects TRBV30 to TRBJ2-7; 7 positions match TRBD1. Germline CDR1 is GTSNPN and CDR2 is SVGIG (reference sequence). V dropped 1 base and J dropped 5; count of bases not matched to a gene: 2. The CDR3 is 12 residues long. The CDR3 loop reads CAWSADRDEQYF. The CDR3, as DNA: TGTGCCTGGAGTGCCGACAGGGACGAGCAGTACTTC.

This clone has more than one count but fewer than ten. The gene calls are TRBV30 and TRBJ1-1, with D unclear. V was trimmed by 1 base and J by 7 bases, leaving 10 bases between them. Germline V gene sequence: CDR1 GTSNPN, CDR2 SVGIG (reference sequence). The CDR3 runs 12 residues. The CDR3 DNA reads as TGTGCCTGGAGTGGGCTGACGGGTGAAGCTTTCTTT. Translation gives CAWSGLTGEAFF.

This chain connects TRBV7-2 to TRBJ2-7; D perhaps matches TRBD2 (6 bases). The CDR3 runs 15 residues. The germline V gene encodes CDR1 SGHTA and CDR2 FQGNSA. V lost 5 bases to trimming and J lost 3 bases, with 17 bases between them. The CDR3 nucleotides read TGTGCCAGCAGCCCGTTAGCGGTTATCAGCTACGAGCAGTACTTC. This encodes CASSPLAVISYEQYF.

CDR3 region: CASSMVGDTQYF. Here the CDR3 DNA reads TGTGCCAGTAGTATGGTTGGGGATACGCAGTATTTT. The rearrangement uses TRBV19 and TRBJ2-3; D is uncertain. Germline values: CDR1 LNHDA, CDR2 SQIVND (reference sequence). The CDR3 loop spans 12 amino acids. Trimming left V 3 bases short and J 6 bases short, with 7 bases between.

This clone was seen a handful of times. The genes are TRBV20-1 and TRBJ2-7; D uncertain. Looked up from germline, CDR1 is DFQATT and CDR2 is SNEGSKA (reference sequence). The CDR3 sequence is 11 residues long. V lost 1 base and J lost 6, with 7 bases in between. CDR3 coding DNA: TGCAGTGCTAGAGGCGTCTCCGAGCAGTACTTC. This sequence encodes CSARGVSEQYF.

This clone has more than one count but fewer than ten. V usage is TRBV4-1 and J usage is TRBJ1-1; D gene unclear. The V and J ends lost 4 bases and 2 bases respectively, with 8 bases between them. The CDR3 consists of 13 residues. Germline values: CDR1 MGHRA, CDR2 YSYEKL. CDR3 coding DNA: TGCGCCAGCAGCCTCGGACTCAACACTGAAGCTTTCTTT. This sequence encodes CASSLGLNTEAFF.

J is TRBJ1-6 and V is TRBV7-2; tentatively, D is TRBD1 (5 bases). Germline V gives CDR1 SGHTA, CDR2 FQGNSA. The CDR3 totals 15 residues. Trimming removed 1 base from V and 10 bases from J, with 14 bases in between. The CDR3 DNA is TGTGCCAGCAGCTTAGTGGGGGATTTGAGGTCACCCCTCCACTTT. Residues: CASSLVGDLRSPLHF. Together with reference TRBV7-2 and TRBJ1-6, the CDR3 gives the full variable domain: GAGVSQSPSNKVTEKGKDVELRCDPISGHTALYWYRQSLGQGLEFLIYFQGNSAPDKSGLPSDRFSAERTGGSVSTLTIQRTQQEDSAVYLCASSLVGDLRSPLHFGNGTRLTVT.

The chain links TRBV7-2 to TRBJ1-2; unclear D gene. The germline CDR1 and CDR2 sequences are SGHTA and FQGNSA. This CDR3 spans 14 amino acids. V lost 1 base, J lost 3 bases, and 9 bases lay in between. CDR3 in DNA: TGTGCCAGCAGCTTAGGGAACACGTACTATGGCTACACCTTC. The encoded protein is CASSLGNTYYGYTF.

This clone was picked up a small number of times. This chain joins TRBV29-1 and TRBJ1-2; unclear D gene. CDR1 SQVTM and CDR2 ANQGSEA come from the germline V gene. The CDR3 spans 12 residues. V lost 3 bases to trimming and J lost 2 bases, with 7 bases between them. The CDR3 region has the DNA TGCAGCGTTGATGATGGGAACTATGGCTACACCTTC. As protein: CSVDDGNYGYTF.

V is TRBV7-3 and J is TRBJ2-5; TRBD1 matches at 8 bases. The CDR3 totals 13 residues. The germline CDR1 and CDR2 sequences are SGHTA and FQGTGA. The V gene end was trimmed by 5 bases and the J gene end by 5 bases; junction bases not matched to a gene: 4. DNA for the CDR3: TGTGCCAGCAGCCAGGACAGGGCTGAGACCCAGTACTTC. This encodes CASSQDRAETQYF.

CDR3 sequence (DNA): TGTGCCAGCAGCGCCGGGGGGGCCGCCTACAATGAGCAGTTCTTC. It translates to CASSAGGAAYNEQFF. The V and J genes are TRBV7-6 and TRBJ2-1, with 8 bases fitting TRBD2. This CDR3 contains 15 residues. V lost 5 bases, J lost 2 bases, and 5 bases stayed unmatched. Germline V gene lookup returns CDR1 SGHVS and CDR2 FNYEAQ.

V usage is TRBV10-3 and J usage is TRBJ2-3; D could derive from TRBD1 or TRBD2 (5 bases each). CDR3 length equals 17 residues. CDR1 and CDR2 from the germline V gene are ENHRY and SYGVKD. V lost 4 bases to trimming and J lost 3 bases, with 20 bases between them. CDR3 bases: TGTGCCATCAGTGTTACCTCCGGGACGGTGGGGACAGATACGCAGTATTTT. This gives the protein CAISVTSGTVGTDTQYF.

This clone was observed a handful of times. V gene TRBV27 combines with J gene TRBJ1-5; D unclear. The CDR3 runs to 13 residues. The V gene's germline CDR1 is MNHEY and CDR2 SMNVEV (reference sequence). Trimming left V 2 bases short and J 5 bases short, with 7 bases between. CDR3 coding DNA: TGTGCCAGCAGTTTAGAAGGGTATCAGCCCCAGCATTTT. The encoded protein is CASSLEGYQPQHF.

This clone showed up just a few times. V and J are TRBV5-1 and TRBJ1-5; D is ambiguous. The germline V gene has CDR1 SGHRS and CDR2 YFSETQ. Trimming removed 4 bases at V and 2 bases at J, with 10 bases between. The CDR3 contains 14 residues. The DNA for the CDR3 is TGCGCCAGCAGCCCGAGTGGGGGCAATCAGCCCCAGCATTTT. Its translation: CASSPSGGNQPQHF. The full variable domain, with the rest looked up from reference TRBV5-1 and TRBJ1-5, is KAGVTQTPRYLIKTRGQQVTLSCSPISGHRSVSWYQQTPGQGLQFLFEYFSETQRNKGNFPGRFSGRQFSNSRSEMNVSTLELGDSALYLCASSPSGGNQPQHFGDGTRLSIL.

This clone was found a few times. This chain uses TRBV6-5 with TRBJ1-2, with D tentatively TRBD1 (5 bases). CDR3 size: 15 residues. Trimming left V 4 bases short and J 7 bases short, with 19 bases between. In germline, CDR1 is MNHEY, CDR2 SVGAGI. The chain's CDR3 is CASSSLLVGVSGYTF. The CDR3 coding sequence is TGTGCCAGCAGTTCACTGCTGGTGGGGGTATCTGGCTACACCTTC.

This clone was seen a few times. V and J are TRBV20-1 and TRBJ1-2; D remains unclear. Deletions cut 4 bases from V and 8 bases from J, with 11 bases between. The CDR3 is 11 residues long. Germline CDR1 DFQATT, CDR2 SNEGSKA (reference sequence). As DNA, the CDR3 is TGCAGTGCTACCAACCGCGGGGGCTACACCTTC. As protein: CSATNRGGYTF.